This T cell receptor beta chain appears in the sequencing data of a study of blood T cells in healthy people across ages. The authors ran a second PCR of about 6 to 12 cycles using a sample-barcoded 5' primer and a J-beta primer mix. TCRdb reanalysed the 5' RACE reads using MiXCR and keeps one entry per CDR3 protein. Among 1.5 million to 2 million distinct CDR3 sequences, around 48% were seen once, and the ten largest hold roughly 2.1%. A note on this clonotype: Mismatch with germline at one junction end may stem from a read error.

This CDR3 is 16 amino acids long. Germline V gene sequence: CDR1 SEHNR, CDR2 FQNEAQ (reference sequence). Each sample yielded at least 6 micrograms of PBMC total RNA. The gene calls are TRBV7-9 and TRBJ2-7; D remains unclear. Sequencing input: blood. The source is a woman in her thirties or forties in good health. CDR3 in amino acids: CAGSSGLELISETQYF. The CDR3 DNA reads as TGTGCCGGCAGCTCCGGCCTAGAACTTATATCAGAAACCCAGTACTTC.